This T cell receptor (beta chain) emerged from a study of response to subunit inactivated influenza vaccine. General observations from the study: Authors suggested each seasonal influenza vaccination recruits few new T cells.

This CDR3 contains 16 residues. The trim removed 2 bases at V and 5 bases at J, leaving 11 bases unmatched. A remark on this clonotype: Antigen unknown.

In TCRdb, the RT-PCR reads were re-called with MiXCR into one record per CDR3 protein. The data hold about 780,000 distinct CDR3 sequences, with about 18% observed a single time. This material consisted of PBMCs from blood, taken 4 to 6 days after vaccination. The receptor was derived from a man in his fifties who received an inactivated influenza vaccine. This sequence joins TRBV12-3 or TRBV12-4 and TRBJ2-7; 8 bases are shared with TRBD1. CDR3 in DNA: TGTGCCAGCAGTTTACGGTTGGGGACAGGCAACAACGAGCAGTACTTC. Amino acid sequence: CASSLRLGTGNNEQYF.